Listed below are T cell receptor beta chains from one sample, sequenced in a study of cytomegalovirus exposure and HLA in healthy donors. Data came from immunoSEQ multiplex PCR; TCRdb stores just in-frame clones and leaves some out. Of about 120,000 clones listed, 77% are singletons. Specimen: PBMCs. The receptors here all came from a male donor in good health and CMV-seropositive. Both conserved end residues are part of each CDR3. A D gene is named only where the DNA matches it firmly. The listing skips clone size in some rows; elsewhere it reads once, few, many or a size class.

j_gene: TRBJ1-2
v_gene: TRBV6-1
abundance: -
d_gene: TRBD1
CDR3nt: TGTGCCAGCAGTTGGGACAGGGGGAGGGGCTACACCTTC
CDR3aa: CASSWDRGRGYTF

j_gene: TRBJ2-2
v_gene: TRBV2
abundance: -
d_gene: TRBD2
CDR3nt: TGTGCCAGTTATCTAGCGGGGGGCACGAACACCGGGGAGCTGTTTTTT
CDR3aa: CASYLAGGTNTGELFF

j_gene: TRBJ2-1
v_gene: TRBV27
abundance: -
d_gene: TRBD2
CDR3nt: TGTGCCAGCAGTTTCGATGGTAGCGGGAGTTACAATGAGCAGTTCTTC
CDR3aa: CASSFDGSGSYNEQFF

j_gene: TRBJ1-5
v_gene: TRBV6-6
abundance: once
d_gene: -
CDR3nt: TGTGCCAGCAGTAGAGGACAGCGCCTAAATCAGCCCCAGCATTTT
CDR3aa: CASSRGQRLNQPQHF

j_gene: TRBJ2-1
v_gene: TRBV9
abundance: -
d_gene: -
CDR3nt: TGTGCCAGCAGCGTAGGAGGGGGCTCCTACAATGAGCAGTTCTTC
CDR3aa: CASSVGGGSYNEQFF

j_gene: TRBJ2-6
v_gene: TRBV7-9
abundance: -
d_gene: TRBD1
CDR3nt: TGTGCCAGCAGCTTAGGGACAGGGGGCGCCGGGGCCAACGTCCTGACTTTC
CDR3aa: CASSLGTGGAGANVLTF

j_gene: TRBJ1-1
v_gene: TRBV7-9
abundance: -
d_gene: -
CDR3nt: TGTGCCAGCAGCTCCCCCGGGGGGACTGAAGCTTTCTTT
CDR3aa: CASSSPGGTEAFF

j_gene: TRBJ2-3
v_gene: TRBV6-4
abundance: medium-sized
d_gene: -
CDR3nt: TGTGCCAGCAGTGAAGGGGCCGAAGATACGCAGTATTTT
CDR3aa: CASSEGAEDTQYF

j_gene: TRBJ2-7
v_gene: TRBV7-9
abundance: -
d_gene: -
CDR3nt: TGTTCCAGCAGCTTAAATCCCAGGACCTACGAGCAGTACTTC
CDR3aa: CSSSLNPRTYEQYF

j_gene: TRBJ2-3
v_gene: TRBV11-2
abundance: -
d_gene: -
CDR3nt: TGTGCCAGCAGCCCGGGTCTCCCTACGCAGTATTTT
CDR3aa: CASSPGLPTQYF

j_gene: TRBJ1-1
v_gene: TRBV29-1
abundance: -
d_gene: -
CDR3nt: TGCAGCACCCGCGAGGGCACTGAAGCTTTCTTT
CDR3aa: CSTREGTEAFF

j_gene: TRBJ1-2
v_gene: TRBV6-5
abundance: -
d_gene: TRBD1
CDR3nt: TGTGCCAGCAGTTACGGCGGACAGGACGGCTACACCTTC
CDR3aa: CASSYGGQDGYTF

j_gene: TRBJ1-1
v_gene: TRBV7-9
abundance: few
d_gene: -
CDR3nt: TGTGCCAGCAGCTCTCTCCGGGACACTGAAGCTTTCTTT
CDR3aa: CASSSLRDTEAFF

j_gene: TRBJ2-7
v_gene: TRBV10-3
abundance: -
d_gene: -
CDR3nt: TGTGCCATCAGTGAGTCGACAGGTTCCTACGAGCAGTACTTC
CDR3aa: CAISESTGSYEQYF

j_gene: TRBJ2-1
v_gene: TRBV6-5
abundance: -
d_gene: -
CDR3nt: TGTGCCAGCAGTTACGCCGGGGGGCCTTCGAATGAGCAGTTCTTC
CDR3aa: CASSYAGGPSNEQFF

j_gene: TRBJ2-7
v_gene: TRBV11-3
abundance: -
d_gene: -
CDR3nt: TGTGCCAGCAGCTTGGGGGGCTCCTACGAGCAGTACTTC
CDR3aa: CASSLGGSYEQYF

j_gene: TRBJ2-4
v_gene: TRBV28
abundance: -
d_gene: -
CDR3nt: TGTGCCAGCAGTTCAGATCCGGGGTTACGACGGCAAAACATTCAGTACTTC
CDR3aa: CASSSDPGLRRQNIQYF

j_gene: TRBJ1-1
v_gene: TRBV7-9
abundance: few
d_gene: -
CDR3nt: TGTGCCGACAGACAGAACACTGAAGCTTTCTTT
CDR3aa: CADRQNTEAFF

j_gene: TRBJ1-2
v_gene: TRBV7-9
abundance: -
d_gene: -
CDR3nt: TGTGCCAGCAGCTATCTGCGGGGCTACACCTTC
CDR3aa: CASSYLRGYTF

j_gene: TRBJ2-5
v_gene: TRBV5-1
abundance: -
d_gene: TRBD1
CDR3nt: TGCGCCAGCAGCGTGCGCGGACAGGGATCGGAGGAGACCCAGTACTTC
CDR3aa: CASSVRGQGSEETQYF

j_gene: TRBJ2-7
v_gene: TRBV6-5
abundance: -
d_gene: -
CDR3nt: TGTGCCAGCAGTTCCCAGGGGAAAAACTCCTACGAGCAGTACTTC
CDR3aa: CASSSQGKNSYEQYF

j_gene: TRBJ2-5
v_gene: TRBV10-3
abundance: -
d_gene: -
CDR3nt: TGTGCCATCAGTGCAGCGGTTGAGACCCAGTACTTC
CDR3aa: CAISAAVETQYF

j_gene: TRBJ2-7
v_gene: TRBV30
abundance: -
d_gene: TRBD2
CDR3nt: TGTGCCTGGATAGTCGGGGGGAGCGAGCAGTACTTC
CDR3aa: CAWIVGGSEQYF

j_gene: TRBJ2-6
v_gene: TRBV4-2
abundance: -
d_gene: TRBD2
CDR3nt: TGTGCCAGCAGCCAAGTTGGACTAGCGGGGGCCGGGGCCAACGTCCTGACTTTC
CDR3aa: CASSQVGLAGAGANVLTF

j_gene: TRBJ1-2
v_gene: TRBV28
abundance: -
d_gene: -
CDR3nt: TGTGCCAGCAGTCCCGGGACACCCTATGGCTACACCTTC
CDR3aa: CASSPGTPYGYTF

j_gene: TRBJ2-2
v_gene: TRBV5-1
abundance: -
d_gene: -
CDR3nt: TGCGCCAGCAGCTTGGAGACAGTGAACACCGGGGAGCTGTTTTTT
CDR3aa: CASSLETVNTGELFF

j_gene: TRBJ2-3
v_gene: TRBV19
abundance: -
d_gene: -
CDR3nt: TGTGCCAGTAGTATCAGCGGGACGCAGTATTTT
CDR3aa: CASSISGTQYF

j_gene: TRBJ2-3
v_gene: TRBV5-4
abundance: -
d_gene: TRBD2
CDR3nt: TGTGCCAGCAGCTGGGGACTAGCGGGCACAGATACGCAGTATTTT
CDR3aa: CASSWGLAGTDTQYF

j_gene: TRBJ2-6
v_gene: TRBV28
abundance: -
d_gene: -
CDR3nt: TGTGCCAGCAGCCCACGCGGGGCTGGGGCCAACGTCCTGACTTTC
CDR3aa: CASSPRGAGANVLTF

j_gene: TRBJ2-7
v_gene: TRBV6-5
abundance: -
d_gene: TRBD1
CDR3nt: TGTGCCAGCAGTTACGGCCCGGACAGGGGGGAATACGAGCAGTACTTC
CDR3aa: CASSYGPDRGEYEQYF

j_gene: TRBJ2-3
v_gene: TRBV27
abundance: -
d_gene: -
CDR3nt: TGTGCCAGCACCGCGGAGGGCTTAGATACGCAGTATTTT
CDR3aa: CASTAEGLDTQYF

j_gene: TRBJ1-3
v_gene: TRBV5-4
abundance: -
d_gene: -
CDR3nt: TGTGCCAGCAGCCCTGACTTCTCTGGAAACACCATATATTTT
CDR3aa: CASSPDFSGNTIYF

j_gene: TRBJ1-3
v_gene: TRBV7-2
abundance: few
d_gene: -
CDR3nt: TGTGCCAGCAGCTTAGAAATAGTGGGAAACACCATATATTTT
CDR3aa: CASSLEIVGNTIYF

j_gene: TRBJ1-1
v_gene: TRBV2
abundance: -
d_gene: -
CDR3nt: TGTGCCAGCAGTGATTCGGAGGGGGGGTACACTGAAGCTTTCTTT
CDR3aa: CASSDSEGGYTEAFF

j_gene: TRBJ2-1
v_gene: TRBV5-1
abundance: once
d_gene: TRBD1
CDR3nt: TGCGCCAGCAGCTTGGCGACAGGGGATGATGAGCAGTTCTTC
CDR3aa: CASSLATGDDEQFF

j_gene: TRBJ2-2
v_gene: TRBV27
abundance: -
d_gene: -
CDR3nt: TGTGCCAGCAGTTCCCGGGTTACCGGGGAGCTGTTTTTT
CDR3aa: CASSSRVTGELFF

j_gene: TRBJ2-5
v_gene: TRBV7-2
abundance: once
d_gene: -
CDR3nt: TGTGCCAGCAGCTTAACTGGTCCGGAGTACTTC
CDR3aa: CASSLTGPEYF

j_gene: TRBJ2-2
v_gene: TRBV5-5
abundance: -
d_gene: -
CDR3nt: TGTGCCAGCAGCCTCGAATCAGGCCAGAACACCGGGGAGCTGTTTTTT
CDR3aa: CASSLESGQNTGELFF

j_gene: TRBJ2-1
v_gene: TRBV5-1
abundance: -
d_gene: TRBD2
CDR3nt: TGCGCCAGCAGCGATATACTAGCGGGAGGCCCCGGCAATGAGCAGTTCTTC
CDR3aa: CASSDILAGGPGNEQFF

j_gene: TRBJ1-4
v_gene: TRBV7-8
abundance: -
d_gene: -
CDR3nt: TGTGCCAGCAGCTCGTCCCTCCGAGGGAAACTGTTTTTT
CDR3aa: CASSSSLRGKLFF

j_gene: TRBJ2-5
v_gene: TRBV7-9
abundance: -
d_gene: -
CDR3nt: TGTTCCAGCAGCTTAGTTCGGCTAGCAGGCGGGACCCAGTACTTC
CDR3aa: CSSSLVRLAGGTQYF